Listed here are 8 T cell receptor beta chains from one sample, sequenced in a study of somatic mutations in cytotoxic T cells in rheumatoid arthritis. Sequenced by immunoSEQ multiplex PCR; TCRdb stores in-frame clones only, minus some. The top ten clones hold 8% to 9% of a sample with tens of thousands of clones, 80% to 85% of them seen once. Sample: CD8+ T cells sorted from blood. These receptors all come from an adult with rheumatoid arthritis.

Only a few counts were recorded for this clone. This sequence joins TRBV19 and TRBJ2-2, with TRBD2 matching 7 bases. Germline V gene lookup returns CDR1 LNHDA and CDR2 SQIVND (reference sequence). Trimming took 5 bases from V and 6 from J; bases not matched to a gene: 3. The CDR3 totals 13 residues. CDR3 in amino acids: CASSFREAGELFF. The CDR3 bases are TGTGCCAGTAGTTTCCGGGAGGCCGGGGAGCTGTTTTTT.

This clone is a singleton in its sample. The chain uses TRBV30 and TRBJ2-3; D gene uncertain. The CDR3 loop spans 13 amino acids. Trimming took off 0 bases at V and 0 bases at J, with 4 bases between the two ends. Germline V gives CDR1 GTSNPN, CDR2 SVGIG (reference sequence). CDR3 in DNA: TGTGCCTGGAGTGTGGCCAGCACAGATACGCAGTATTTT. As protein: CAWSVASTDTQYF. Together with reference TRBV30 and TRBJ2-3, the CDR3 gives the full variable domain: SQTIHQWPATLVQPVGSPLSLECTVEGTSNPNLYWYRQAAGRGLQLLFYSVGIGQISSEVPQNLSASRPQDRQFILSSKKLLLSDSGFYLCAWSVASTDTQYFGPGTRLTVL.

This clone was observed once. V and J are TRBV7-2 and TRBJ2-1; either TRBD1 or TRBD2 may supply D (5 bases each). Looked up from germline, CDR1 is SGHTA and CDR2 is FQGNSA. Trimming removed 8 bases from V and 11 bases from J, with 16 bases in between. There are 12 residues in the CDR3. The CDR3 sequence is CASGTGILKQFF. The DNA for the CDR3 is TGTGCCAGCGGGACGGGGATTTTAAAGCAGTTCTTC.

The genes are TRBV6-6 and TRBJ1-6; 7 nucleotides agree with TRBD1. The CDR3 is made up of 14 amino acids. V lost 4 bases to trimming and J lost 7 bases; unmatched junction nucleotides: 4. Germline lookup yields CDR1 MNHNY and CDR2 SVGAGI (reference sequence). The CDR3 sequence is CASSWDSSNSPLHF. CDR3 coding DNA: TGTGCCAGCAGTTGGGACAGCAGCAATTCACCCCTCCACTTT.

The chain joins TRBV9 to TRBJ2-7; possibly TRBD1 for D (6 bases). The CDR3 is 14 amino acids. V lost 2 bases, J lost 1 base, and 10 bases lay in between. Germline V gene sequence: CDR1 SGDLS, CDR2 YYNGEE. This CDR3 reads CASSVGQTSYEQYF. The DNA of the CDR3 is TGTGCCAGCAGCGTCGGACAGACGTCCTACGAGCAGTACTTC.

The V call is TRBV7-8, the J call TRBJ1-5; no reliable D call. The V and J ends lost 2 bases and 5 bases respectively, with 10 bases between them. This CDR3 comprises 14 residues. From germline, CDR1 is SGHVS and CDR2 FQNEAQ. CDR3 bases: TGTGCCAGCAGCTTATGGGCCGGGGATCAGCCCCAGCATTTT. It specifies CASSLWAGDQPQHF.

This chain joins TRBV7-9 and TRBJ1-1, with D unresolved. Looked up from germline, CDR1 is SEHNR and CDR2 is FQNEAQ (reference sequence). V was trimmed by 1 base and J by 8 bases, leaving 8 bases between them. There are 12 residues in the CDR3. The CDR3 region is CASSLVEVEAFF. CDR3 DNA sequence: TGTGCCAGCAGCTTAGTAGAGGTCGAAGCTTTCTTT.

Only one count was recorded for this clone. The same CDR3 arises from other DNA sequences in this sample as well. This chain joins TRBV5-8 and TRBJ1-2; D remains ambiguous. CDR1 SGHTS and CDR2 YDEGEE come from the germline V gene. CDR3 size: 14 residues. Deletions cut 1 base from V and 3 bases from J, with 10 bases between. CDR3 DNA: TGTGCCAGCAGCTTGAGGGCGGTGGACTATGGCTACACCTTC. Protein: CASSLRAVDYGYTF. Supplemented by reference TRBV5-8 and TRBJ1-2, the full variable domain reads EAGVTQSPTHLIKTRGQQATLRCSPISGHTSVYWYQQALGLGLQFLLWYDEGEERNRGNFPPRFSGRQFPNYSSELNVNALELEDSALYLCASSLRAVDYGYTFGSGTRLTVV.